This TCR beta chain was sequenced during a study of shared clonotypes between healthy human individuals. Germline V gene sequence: CDR1 SGHTA, CDR2 FQGNSA. Trimming took off 2 bases at V and 5 bases at J, with 6 bases between the two ends. This CDR3 region has 12 residues. Findings and caveats of the study: Blood alone was sampled, and tissue repertoires likely differ.

TCRdb keeps only in-frame clones here, not all; method: immunoSEQ multiplex PCR. Of approximately 1.5 million clones in the sample, about 98.5% were seen once. In regard to this clone: As yet, its antigen is unknown.

The sequenced material came from naive CD4+ T cells sorted from blood. As for subset: CD45RA+ positively selected. The receptor comes from a man aged 30-40 years in good health. The J gene is TRBJ2-5, the V gene TRBV7-2; unclear D gene. The CDR3, as DNA: TGTGCCAGCAGCTTAACCAGTGAGACCCAGTACTTC. This translates into CASSLTSETQYF.